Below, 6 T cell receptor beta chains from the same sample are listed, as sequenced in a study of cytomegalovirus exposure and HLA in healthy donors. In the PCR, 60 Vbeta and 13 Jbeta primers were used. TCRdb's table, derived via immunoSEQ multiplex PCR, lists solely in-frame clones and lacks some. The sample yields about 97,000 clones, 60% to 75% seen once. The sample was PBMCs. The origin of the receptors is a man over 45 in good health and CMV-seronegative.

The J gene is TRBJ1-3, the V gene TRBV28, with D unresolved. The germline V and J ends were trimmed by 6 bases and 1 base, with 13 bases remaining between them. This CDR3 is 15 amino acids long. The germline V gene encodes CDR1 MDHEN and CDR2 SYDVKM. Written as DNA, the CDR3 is TGTGCCAGCAGGGCTCCTTATACATCTGGAAACACCATATATTTT. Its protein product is CASRAPYTSGNTIYF.

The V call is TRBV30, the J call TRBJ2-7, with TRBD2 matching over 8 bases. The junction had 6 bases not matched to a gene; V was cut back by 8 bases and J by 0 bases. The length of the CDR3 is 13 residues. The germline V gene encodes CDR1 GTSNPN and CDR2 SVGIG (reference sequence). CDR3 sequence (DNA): TGTGCCCGCGGGACTAGGAGCTCCTACGAGCAGTACTTC. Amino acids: CARGTRSSYEQYF.

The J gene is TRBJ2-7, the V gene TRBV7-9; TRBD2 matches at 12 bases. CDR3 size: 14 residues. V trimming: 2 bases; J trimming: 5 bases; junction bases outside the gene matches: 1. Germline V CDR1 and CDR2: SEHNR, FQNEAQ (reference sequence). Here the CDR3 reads CASSLLAGGNEQYF. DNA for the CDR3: TGTGCCAGCAGCTTACTAGCGGGAGGGAACGAGCAGTACTTC.

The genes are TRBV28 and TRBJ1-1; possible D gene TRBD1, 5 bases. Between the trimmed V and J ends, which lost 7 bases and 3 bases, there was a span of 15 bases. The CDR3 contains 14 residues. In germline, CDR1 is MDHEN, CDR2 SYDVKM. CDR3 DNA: TGTGCCAGCACTCCCGGGGGGAGGGACACTGAAGCTTTCTTT. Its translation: CASTPGGRDTEAFF.

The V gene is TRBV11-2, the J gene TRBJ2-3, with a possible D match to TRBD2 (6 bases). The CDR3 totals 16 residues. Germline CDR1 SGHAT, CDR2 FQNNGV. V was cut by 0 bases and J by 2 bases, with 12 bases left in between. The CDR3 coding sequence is TGTGCCAGCAGCTTAGAGGCGGGGTTGGTCACAGATACGCAGTATTTT. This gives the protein CASSLEAGLVTDTQYF.

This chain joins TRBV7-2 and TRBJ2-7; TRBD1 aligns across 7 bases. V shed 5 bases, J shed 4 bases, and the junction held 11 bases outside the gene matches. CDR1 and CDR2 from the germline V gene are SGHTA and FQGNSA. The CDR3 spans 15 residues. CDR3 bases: TGTGCCAGCAGCACACGACAGGGAACCCTATACGAGCAGTACTTC. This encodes CASSTRQGTLYEQYF.